A single sample gave rise to the 8 T cell receptor beta chains below, sequenced in a study of blood T cell repertoires in COVID-19. The data were produced by immunoSEQ multiplex PCR, yet TCRdb's version contains in-frame clones alone and is incomplete. The sample gives about 33,000 clones, approximately 93% of which show up once; about 0.9% is in the top ten. Sequencing was carried out using peripheral blood. These receptors originate from a male donor with active COVID-19.

The V and J genes are TRBV7-6 and TRBJ1-1; D possibly corresponds to TRBD1 (5 bases). CDR3 length: 15 amino acids. V lost 4 bases and J 0 bases, leaving 12 bases between the germline ends. Germline V CDR1 and CDR2: SGHVS, FNYEAQ. The CDR3 sequence: CASSSLGLLNTEAFF. The CDR3 coding sequence is TGTGCCAGCAGCTCCCTGGGGCTATTGAACACTGAAGCTTTCTTT.

Here the CDR3 reads CASSAGRGNEKLFF. The CDR3 region has the DNA TGTGCCAGCAGTGCCGGCAGGGGAAATGAAAAACTGTTTTTT. The rearrangement uses TRBV2 and TRBJ1-4, with D perhaps TRBD1 (6 bases). V dropped 4 bases and J dropped 5 bases, with 11 bases sitting between them. From germline, CDR1 is SNHLY and CDR2 FYNNEI. CDR3 size: 14 residues.

The rearrangement uses TRBV7-2 and TRBJ2-5; 10 bases are shared with TRBD2. Germline V gene sequence: CDR1 SGHTA, CDR2 FQGNSA. J lost 4 bases, V lost 10 bases, and 21 bases had no gene match. CDR3 length: 18 residues. CDR3 nucleotides: TGTGCCACGACGAAAGGGGCCAGCGGGGGGGCCCTCGGAGAGACCCAGTACTTC. Translated, it gives CATTKGASGGALGETQYF.

This rearrangement joins TRBV5-1 to TRBJ1-2; D not resolved. Trimming removed 4 bases at V and 8 bases at J, with 18 bases between. The germline gives CDR1 SGHRS, CDR2 YFSETQ. The length of the CDR3 is 14 residues. The CDR3, as DNA: TGCGCCAGCAGCCGCTCGCGACGTCCAGGAGGCTACACCTTC. Its protein is CASSRSRRPGGYTF. The whole variable domain, filled in from reference TRBV5-1 and TRBJ1-2, reads KAGVTQTPRYLIKTRGQQVTLSCSPISGHRSVSWYQQTPGQGLQFLFEYFSETQRNKGNFPGRFSGRQFSNSRSEMNVSTLELGDSALYLCASSRSRRPGGYTFGSGTRLTVV.

V and J are TRBV9 and TRBJ1-3; no firm D call. Germline values: CDR1 SGDLS, CDR2 YYNGEE. This CDR3 spans 16 amino acids. The ends were cut back, 0 bases at V and 0 bases at J, with 10 bases in the middle. In DNA form, the CDR3 reads TGTGCCAGCAGCGTAGATGTGGTTAGCTCTGGAAACACCATATATTTT. As protein: CASSVDVVSSGNTIYF.

The chain uses TRBV6-6 and TRBJ2-7; D may be TRBD1 (5 bases). The CDR3 is 13 residues long. In germline, CDR1 is MNHNY, CDR2 SVGAGI (reference sequence). The germline V and J ends were trimmed by 6 bases and 5 bases, with 14 bases remaining between them. CDR3 sequence (DNA): TGTGCCAGCAGACCGCAGACAGCTAACGAGCAGTACTTC. Translating gives CASRPQTANEQYF.

The V gene is TRBV7-2, the J gene TRBJ2-3; 7 bases map to TRBD2. The V gene end was trimmed by 5 bases and the J gene end by 5 bases; junction bases not matched to a gene: 10. CDR1 and CDR2 from the germline V gene are SGHTA and FQGNSA. The CDR3 contains 15 residues. The CDR3 coding sequence is TGTGCCAGCAGCCAACCAGCTAGCGGAATAGATACGCAGTATTTT. Encoded protein: CASSQPASGIDTQYF.

The CDR3 region has the DNA TGTGCCAGCAGCTTACTCACGGACTGGGGGGACAGGACCTACGAGCAGTACTTC. Translation gives CASSLLTDWGDRTYEQYF. This chain joins TRBV13 and TRBJ2-7; TRBD1 aligns across 8 bases. CDR3 size: 18 residues. The J segment lost 2 bases and the V segment lost 2 bases, leaving 14 bases of the junction unmatched. Germline V gives CDR1 PRHDT, CDR2 FYEKMQ (reference sequence). Full variable domain (remainder filled in from reference TRBV13 and TRBJ2-7): AAGVIQSPRHLIKEKRETATLKCYPIPRHDTVYWYQQGPGQDPQFLISFYEKMQSDKGSIPDRFSAQQFSDYHSELNMSSLELGDSALYFCASSLLTDWGDRTYEQYFGPGTRLTVT.